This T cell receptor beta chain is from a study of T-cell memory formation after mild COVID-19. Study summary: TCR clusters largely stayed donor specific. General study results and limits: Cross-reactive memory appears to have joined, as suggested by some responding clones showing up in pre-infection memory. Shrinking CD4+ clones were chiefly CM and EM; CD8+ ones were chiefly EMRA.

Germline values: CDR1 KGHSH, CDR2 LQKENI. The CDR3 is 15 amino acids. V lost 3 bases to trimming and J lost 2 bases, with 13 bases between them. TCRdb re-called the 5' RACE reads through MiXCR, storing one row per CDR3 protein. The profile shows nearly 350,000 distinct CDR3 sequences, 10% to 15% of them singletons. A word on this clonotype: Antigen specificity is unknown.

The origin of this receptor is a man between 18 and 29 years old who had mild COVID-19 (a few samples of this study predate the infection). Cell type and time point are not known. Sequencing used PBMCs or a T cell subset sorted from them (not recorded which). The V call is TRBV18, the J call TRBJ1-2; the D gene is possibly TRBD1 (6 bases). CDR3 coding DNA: TGTGCCAGCTCACCGGGGGGCAGCCGGAACTATGGCTACACCTTC. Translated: CASSPGGSRNYGYTF.